This T cell receptor (beta chain) was observed in a study of shared clonotypes between healthy human individuals. General study findings and limits: Non-shared clonotypes were found to have lower generation probabilities than the clonotypes that were shared by all four of the sorted-subset donors.

Notes on this clone: What it binds is unknown.

Profiling relied on immunoSEQ multiplex PCR, and the TCRdb table lists in-frame clones only, not all of them. The sample records a few million clones, approximately 96% being singletons. Trimming removed 3 bases at V and 5 bases at J, with 30 bases between. Germline V gene lookup returns CDR1 SGHRS and CDR2 YFSETQ. CDR3 length: 19 amino acids. The specimen was naive CD4+ T cells sorted from blood. Subset given: CD45RA+ positively selected. This clonotype originated in a man aged 18 to 35 in good health. The chain links TRBV5-1 to TRBJ2-7; D may match TRBD1 or TRBD2 (9 bases each). In DNA form, the CDR3 reads TGCGCCAGCAGCTCGGGACAGGGTCGTGTGATAGCGGGAGAGAACGAGCAGTACTTC. The encoded protein is CASSSGQGRVIAGENEQYF.